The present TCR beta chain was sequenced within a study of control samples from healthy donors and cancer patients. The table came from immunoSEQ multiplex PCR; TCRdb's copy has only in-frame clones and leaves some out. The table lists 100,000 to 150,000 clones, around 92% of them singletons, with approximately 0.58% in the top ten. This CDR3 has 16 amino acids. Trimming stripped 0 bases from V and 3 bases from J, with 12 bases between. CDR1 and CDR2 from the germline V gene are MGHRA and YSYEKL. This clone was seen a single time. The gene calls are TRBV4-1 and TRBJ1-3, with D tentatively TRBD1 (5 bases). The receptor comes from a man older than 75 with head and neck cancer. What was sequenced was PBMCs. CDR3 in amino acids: CASSQDKGQGGNTIYF. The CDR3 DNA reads TGCGCCAGCAGCCAAGATAAGGGCCAGGGTGGAAACACCATATATTTT.